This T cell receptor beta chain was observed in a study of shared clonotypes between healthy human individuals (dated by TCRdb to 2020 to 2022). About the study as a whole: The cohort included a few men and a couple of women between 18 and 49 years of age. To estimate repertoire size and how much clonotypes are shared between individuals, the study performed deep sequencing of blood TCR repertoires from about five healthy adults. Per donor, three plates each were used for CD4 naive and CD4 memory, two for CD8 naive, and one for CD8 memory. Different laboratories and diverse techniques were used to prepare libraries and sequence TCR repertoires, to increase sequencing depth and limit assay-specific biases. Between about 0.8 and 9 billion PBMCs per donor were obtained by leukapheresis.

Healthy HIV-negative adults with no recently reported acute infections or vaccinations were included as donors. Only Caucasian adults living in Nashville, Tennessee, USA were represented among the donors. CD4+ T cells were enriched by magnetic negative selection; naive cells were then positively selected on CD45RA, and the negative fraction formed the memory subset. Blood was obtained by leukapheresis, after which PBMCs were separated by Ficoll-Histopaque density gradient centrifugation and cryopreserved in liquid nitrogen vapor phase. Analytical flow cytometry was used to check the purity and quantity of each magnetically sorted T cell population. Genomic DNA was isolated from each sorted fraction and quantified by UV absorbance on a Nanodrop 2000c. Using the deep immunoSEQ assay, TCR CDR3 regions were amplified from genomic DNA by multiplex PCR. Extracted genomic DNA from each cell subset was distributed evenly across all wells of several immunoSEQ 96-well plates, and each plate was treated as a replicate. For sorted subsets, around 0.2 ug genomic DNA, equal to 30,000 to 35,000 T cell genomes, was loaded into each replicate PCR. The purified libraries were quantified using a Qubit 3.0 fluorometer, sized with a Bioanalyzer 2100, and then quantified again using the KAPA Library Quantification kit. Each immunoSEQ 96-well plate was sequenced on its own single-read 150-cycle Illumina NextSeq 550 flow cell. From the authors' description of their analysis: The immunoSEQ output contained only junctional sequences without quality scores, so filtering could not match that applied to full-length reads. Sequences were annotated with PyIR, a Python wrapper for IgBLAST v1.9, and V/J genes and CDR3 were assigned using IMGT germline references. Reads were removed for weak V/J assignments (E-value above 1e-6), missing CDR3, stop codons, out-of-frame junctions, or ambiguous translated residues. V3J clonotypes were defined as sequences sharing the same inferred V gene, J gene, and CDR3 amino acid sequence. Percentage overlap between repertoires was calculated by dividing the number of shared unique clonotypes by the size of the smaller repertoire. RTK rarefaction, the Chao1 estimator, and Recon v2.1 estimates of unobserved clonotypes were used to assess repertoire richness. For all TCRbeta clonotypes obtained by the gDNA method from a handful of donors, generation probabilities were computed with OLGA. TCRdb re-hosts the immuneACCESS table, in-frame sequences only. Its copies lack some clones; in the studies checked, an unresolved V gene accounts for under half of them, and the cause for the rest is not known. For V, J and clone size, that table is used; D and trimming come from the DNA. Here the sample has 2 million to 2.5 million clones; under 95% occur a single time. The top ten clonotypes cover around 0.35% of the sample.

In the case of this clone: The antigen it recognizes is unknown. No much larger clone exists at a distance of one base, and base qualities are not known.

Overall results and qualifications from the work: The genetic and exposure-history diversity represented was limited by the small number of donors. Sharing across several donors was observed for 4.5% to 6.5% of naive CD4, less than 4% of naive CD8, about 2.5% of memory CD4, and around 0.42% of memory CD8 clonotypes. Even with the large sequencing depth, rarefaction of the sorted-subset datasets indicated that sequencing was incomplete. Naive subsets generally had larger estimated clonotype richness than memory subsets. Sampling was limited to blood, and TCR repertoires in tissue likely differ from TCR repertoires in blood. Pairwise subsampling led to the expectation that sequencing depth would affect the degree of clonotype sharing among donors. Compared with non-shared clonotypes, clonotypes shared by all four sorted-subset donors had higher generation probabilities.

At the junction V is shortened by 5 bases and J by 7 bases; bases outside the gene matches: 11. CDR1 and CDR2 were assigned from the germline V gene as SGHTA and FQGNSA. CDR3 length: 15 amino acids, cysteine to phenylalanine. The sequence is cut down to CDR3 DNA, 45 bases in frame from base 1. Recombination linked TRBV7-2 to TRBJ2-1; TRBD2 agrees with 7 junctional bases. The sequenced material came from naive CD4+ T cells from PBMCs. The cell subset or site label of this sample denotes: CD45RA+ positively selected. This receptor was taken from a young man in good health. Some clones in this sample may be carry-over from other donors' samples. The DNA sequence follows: TGTGCCAGCAGCCGCCGCGGGAGTTCGGGGAATGAGCAGTTCTTC. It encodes CASSRRGSSGNEQFF.